Following are 7 T cell receptor beta chains from one sample sequenced in a study of T cell responses to AZD1222 COVID-19 vaccine. The repertoire was sequenced with immunoSEQ multiplex PCR; TCRdb's copy has only in-frame clones and lacks some. Of about 110,000 clones in the sample, around 90% are singletons; the top ten hold roughly 13%. Source: peripheral blood, taken on day 0 of MenACWY control vaccination. These receptors were taken from an adult in good health.

V is TRBV19 and J is TRBJ2-5; the D gene is possibly TRBD1 (6 bases). CDR1 is LNHDA and CDR2 is SQIVND in the germline V gene (reference sequence). This CDR3 spans 14 amino acids. The V and J ends lost 3 bases and 6 bases respectively, with 14 bases between them. As DNA, the CDR3 is TGTGCCAGTAGTATCACAGGGTTTCAAAAGACCCAGTACTTC. This sequence encodes CASSITGFQKTQYF.

About this clone: Additional DNA sequences in this sample encode the identical CDR3. The rearrangement joins TRBV19 to TRBJ1-5; D is unclear. CDR1 and CDR2 (germline): LNHDA, SQIVND (reference sequence). The CDR3 is 12 amino acids. Trimming shortened V by 3 bases and J by 7 bases, and 7 bases separated the two germline ends. The DNA of the CDR3 is TGTGCCAGTAGTATCAGCCGGCAGCCCCAGCATTTT. Its protein is CASSISRQPQHF.

The chain employs TRBV27 and TRBJ1-2; D is perhaps TRBD1 (5 bases). The V gene lost 5 bases and the J gene lost 8 bases, with 15 bases spanning the gap. Germline V gives CDR1 MNHEY, CDR2 SMNVEV (reference sequence). The CDR3 length is 13 residues. The CDR3 nucleotides read TGTGCCAGCAGTCCCGCCTGGGGGGAAGGCTACACCTTC. Translating gives CASSPAWGEGYTF.

The V gene is TRBV6-2 or TRBV6-3, the J gene TRBJ2-5; TRBD2 agrees at 11 bases. Germline V gives CDR1 MNHEY, CDR2 SVGEGT. V was pared by 6 bases and J by 5 bases, with 11 bases of the junction left unmatched. The CDR3 has 16 amino acids. CDR3 sequence reads: CASSNGTSGLRETQYF. Written as DNA, the CDR3 is TGTGCCAGCAGCAATGGGACTAGCGGACTCCGGGAGACCCAGTACTTC.

The V call is TRBV6-2 or TRBV6-3, the J call TRBJ2-3; TRBD1 matches 8 bases. The germline V gene has CDR1 MNHEY and CDR2 SVGEGT. The CDR3 extends over 15 amino acids. The ends lost 4 bases at V and 0 bases at J; junction bases unmatched: 3. Here the CDR3 reads CASSFRTGSTDTQYF. The CDR3 nucleotides read TGTGCCAGCAGTTTTCGGACAGGGAGCACAGATACGCAGTATTTT.

The J gene is TRBJ2-2, the V gene TRBV28; 9 bases fit TRBD1. The germline V gene has CDR1 MDHEN and CDR2 SYDVKM. V lost 7 bases, J lost 6 bases, and 6 bases stayed unmatched. The CDR3 is 14 amino acids. CDR3 DNA: TGTGCCAGCATTGGGGACAGGGTACCCGGGGAGCTGTTTTTT. It is translated as CASIGDRVPGELFF.

The rearrangement links TRBV3-1 (or the pseudogene TRBV3-2) to TRBJ2-2; 14 bases agree with TRBD2. CDR1 is LGHDT and CDR2 is YNNKEL in the germline V gene (reference sequence). The CDR3 spans 19 residues. Unmatched junction bases numbered 10, after V lost 3 bases and J lost 4 bases. CDR3 sequence (DNA): TGTGCCAGCAGCCAGGCCGGGACTAGCGGGAGTCGAGGCACCGGGGAGCTGTTTTTT. Protein product: CASSQAGTSGSRGTGELFF.